Described below is a single T cell receptor beta chain sequence and its context. Its antigen is not identified. Assay: immunoSEQ multiplex PCR; the TCRdb copy retains only in-frame clones and omits some. The table lists 15,000 to 20,000 clones, about 76% of them singletons. This specimen comes from a study of pediatric ulcerative colitis. Findings of the study overall: Blood-rectal clonal overlap within each person was significantly higher in ulcerative colitis patients than controls. Total lymphocyte DNA, not sorted subsets, was the template.

Germline V gene data show CDR1 as SEHNR and CDR2 as FQNEAQ (reference sequence). J gave up 2 bases and V 4 bases, and 6 bases lay outside the gene matches. The CDR3 length is 17 residues. Rectal tissue came from one to two pinch biopsies taken at colonoscopy. Sequences were obtained from gut tissue. This receptor was taken from a girl aged 5 to 17 with moderate ulcerative colitis. The rearrangement uses TRBV7-9 and TRBJ2-5; 14 positions match TRBD2. This CDR3 reads CASSSTTSGREQETQYF. CDR3 coding DNA: TGTGCCAGCAGCTCGACGACTAGCGGGAGGGAACAAGAGACCCAGTACTTC.